What follows is one T cell receptor (beta chain) and its context. The entry originates in a study of patients and donors after allogeneic stem cell transplantation. Trimming pared 5 bases from V and 4 bases from J, leaving 9 bases between. CDR3 length equals 13 residues. Germline CDR1 and CDR2: MNHEY and SVGAGI. Each CDR3 protein gets one entry after TCRdb re-called the RT-PCR reads with MiXCR. Among some 150,000 distinct CDR3 sequences, approximately 37% were seen once, and the ten largest hold around 50%. The source is a human donor who was either an allogeneic HSCT recipient or a stem cell or donor lymphocyte infusion donor (not recorded which). It is not recorded whose cells these are; they may come from a transplant donor. Sequencing was carried out using blood, either unsorted or a sorted T cell fraction (not recorded which). The chain is built from TRBV6-5 and TRBJ1-5; D unresolved. DNA of the CDR3: TGTGCCAGCAGTGGAGCAGTAAATCAGCCCCAGCATTTT. Residues: CASSGAVNQPQHF.